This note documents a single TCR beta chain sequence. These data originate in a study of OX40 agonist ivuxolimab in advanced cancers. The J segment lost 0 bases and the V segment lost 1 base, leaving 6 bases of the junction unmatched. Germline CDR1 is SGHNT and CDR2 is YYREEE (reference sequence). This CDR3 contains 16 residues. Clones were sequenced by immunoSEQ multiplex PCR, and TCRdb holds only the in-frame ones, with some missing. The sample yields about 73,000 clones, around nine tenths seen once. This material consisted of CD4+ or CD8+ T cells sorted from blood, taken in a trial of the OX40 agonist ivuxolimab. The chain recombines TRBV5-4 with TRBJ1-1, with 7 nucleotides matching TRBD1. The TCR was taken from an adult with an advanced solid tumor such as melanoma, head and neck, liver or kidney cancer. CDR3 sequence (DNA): TGTGCCAGCAGCTTGAAAAGGGGGCTTATGAACACTGAAGCTTTCTTT. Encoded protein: CASSLKRGLMNTEAFF.